Below are 24 T cell receptor beta chains sequenced from a single sample in a study of a mutant IDH1 vaccine in newly diagnosed glioma. Here immunoSEQ multiplex PCR was the method, and the copy in TCRdb shows in-frame clones only, minus some. The table lists about 16,000 clones, nearly 97% of them singletons. Time point denoted: baseline, week 1 (first vaccination visit). Treatment described: pre-vaccination baseline after standard-of-care therapy. The material was peripheral blood mononuclear cells (PBMCs), obtained from a glioma patient treated with radiotherapy, temozolomide or both. These receptors were taken from a woman aged 18-30 years with glioma. Some clones in this sample may be carry-over from other donors' samples.

This chain connects TRBV6-5 to TRBJ2-5, with 7 bases aligning to TRBD1. Germline V gives CDR1 MNHEY, CDR2 SVGAGI. The CDR3 covers 12 residues. Trimming removed 6 bases from V and 4 bases from J; junction bases left unmatched: 2. The CDR3: CASSQGVETQYF. Written as DNA, the CDR3 is TGTGCCAGCAGCCAGGGGGTAGAGACCCAGTACTTC.

The DNA for the CDR3 is TGTGCCAGCAGTGAACGGGGGACCTATAATTCACCCCTCCACTTT. Its protein is CASSERGTYNSPLHF. This rearrangement joins TRBV2 to TRBJ1-6, with D possibly matching TRBD1 (5 bases). The CDR3 loop spans 15 amino acids. V lost 2 bases, J lost 2 bases, and 7 bases lay in between. CDR1 is SNHLY, CDR2 FYNNEI, per germline.

The V call is TRBV19, the J call TRBJ1-1; TRBD1 agrees at 7 bases. This CDR3 region has 13 residues. V lost 7 bases to trimming and J lost 0 bases; unmatched junction nucleotides: 2. CDR1 LNHDA and CDR2 SQIVND come from the germline V gene (reference sequence). The CDR3 here is CASKQGLNTEAFF. The DNA of the CDR3 is TGTGCCAGTAAACAGGGGCTGAACACTGAAGCTTTCTTT. The variable domain in full, with the rest retrieved from reference TRBV19 and TRBJ1-1, is DGGITQSPKYLFRKEGQNVTLSCEQNLNHDAMYWYRQDPGQGLRLIYYSQIVNDFQKGDIAEGYSVSREKKESFPLTVTSAQKNPTAFYLCASKQGLNTEAFFGQGTRLTVV.

The CDR3 bases are TGTGCCAGCAGCTTATACCAACGGCGGGAGGACTACGAGCAGTACTTC. It codes for CASSLYQRREDYEQYF. This chain links TRBV7-3 with TRBJ2-7; 8 bases are shared with TRBD2. The CDR3 sequence is 16 residues long. V lost 2 bases, J lost 3 bases, and 9 bases stayed unmatched. Germline CDR1 and CDR2: SGHTA and FQGTGA. The variable domain in full, with the rest retrieved from reference TRBV7-3 and TRBJ2-7, is GAGVSQTPSNKVTEKGKYVELRCDPISGHTALYWYRQSLGQGPEFLIYFQGTGAADDSGLPNDRFFAVRPEGSVSTLKIQRTERGDSAVYLCASSLYQRREDYEQYFGPGTRLTVT.

The chain joins TRBV9 to TRBJ2-7; TRBD1 aligns across 8 bases. There are 15 residues in the CDR3. Germline CDR1 reads SGDLS; CDR2 reads YYNGEE. J lost 2 bases, V lost 4 bases, and 8 bases had no gene match. The CDR3 loop reads CASSPHQGATYEQYF. The CDR3 DNA is TGTGCCAGCAGCCCCCATCAGGGGGCTACCTACGAGCAGTACTTC. The whole variable domain, filled in from reference TRBV9 and TRBJ2-7, reads DSGVTQTPKHLITATGQRVTLRCSPRSGDLSVYWYQQSLDQGLQFLIQYYNGEERAKGNILERFSAQQFPDLHSELNLSSLELGDSALYFCASSPHQGATYEQYFGPGTRLTVT.

The rearrangement joins TRBV10-1 to TRBJ2-7; TRBD2 matches 9 bases. The CDR3 is 17 amino acids. Looked up from germline, CDR1 is WNHNN and CDR2 is SYGVQD (reference sequence). The trim removed 6 bases at V and 2 bases at J, leaving 14 bases unmatched. The CDR3 bases are TGCGCCAGCAGATATCAACCGGGACTAGCTTACACCTACGAGCAGTACTTC. Encoded protein: CASRYQPGLAYTYEQYF.

The gene calls are TRBV21-1 and TRBJ1-5; the table's TRBD1 call for D was not verified on the DNA. TRBV21-1 represents a pseudogene. The CDR3 runs 15 residues. The CDR3 coding sequence is TGTGCCAGCAGCAAAGCAACAGGGGGCAATCAGCCCCAGCATTTT. It is translated as CASSKATGGNQPQHF.

This clone was counted only a few times. The rearrangement uses TRBV11-3 and TRBJ1-1, with D tentatively TRBD1 (5 bases). The CDR3 loop spans 15 amino acids. CDR1 and CDR2 (germline): SGHNT, YENEEA. V shed 5 bases and J shed 4 bases, with 17 bases lying between them. This CDR3 reads CASSPPQGVVTEAFF. The CDR3 bases are TGTGCCAGCAGCCCTCCCCAGGGCGTCGTCACTGAAGCTTTCTTT.

The gene calls are TRBV10-3 and TRBJ1-2, with D perhaps TRBD1 (6 bases). There are 14 residues in the CDR3. V was shortened by 2 bases and J by 4 bases, with 11 bases between the two germline ends. The germline gives CDR1 ENHRY, CDR2 SYGVKD. The CDR3, as DNA: TGTGCCATCAGTGAGACAGGGATCGGCTATGGCTACACCTTC. Translation gives CAISETGIGYGYTF.

The chain employs TRBV6-5 and TRBJ2-3; unclear D gene. The CDR3 runs to 13 residues. V shed 6 bases and J shed 10 bases, with 17 bases lying between them. The germline gives CDR1 MNHEY, CDR2 SVGAGI. The DNA of the CDR3 is TGTGCCAGCAGCGATGACGGATCCTCTCCGCAGTATTTT. Translated, it gives CASSDDGSSPQYF.

This clone was observed a single time. The chain links TRBV7-6 to TRBJ1-1; possibly TRBD1 for D (6 bases). The CDR3 has 14 amino acids. V was pared by 5 bases and J by 1 base, with 11 bases between. Germline-derived CDR1 and CDR2 are SGHVS and FNYEAQ. CDR3 residues: CASSPVGQNTEAFF. The CDR3 nucleotides are TGTGCCAGCAGCCCTGTGGGACAGAACACTGAAGCTTTCTTT. The variable domain in full, with the rest retrieved from reference TRBV7-6 and TRBJ1-1, is GAGVSQSPRYKVTKRGQDVALRCDPISGHVSLYWYRQALGQGPEFLTYFNYEAQQDKSGLPNDRFSAERPEGSISTLTIQRTEQRDSAMYRCASSPVGQNTEAFFGQGTRLTVV.

This clone is a singleton in its sample. This rearrangement joins TRBV18 to TRBJ2-3; D remains ambiguous. V was trimmed by 0 bases and J by 2 bases, leaving 6 bases between them. The CDR3 has 14 residues. Germline values: CDR1 KGHSH, CDR2 LQKENI. DNA for the CDR3: TGTGCCAGCTCACCACCGTTCCACACAGATACGCAGTATTTT. Protein sequence: CASSPPFHTDTQYF.

J is TRBJ1-5 and V is TRBV3-1 (or the pseudogene TRBV3-2), with D unclear. The CDR3 runs 9 residues. Germline lookup yields CDR1 LGHDT and CDR2 YNNKEL (reference sequence). CDR3 DNA: TGTTATAGCAATCAGCCCCAGCATTTT. Translating it yields CYSNQPQHF.

The rearrangement uses TRBV19 and TRBJ1-1; no definite D call. Germline-derived CDR1 and CDR2 are LNHDA and SQIVND (reference sequence). The CDR3 runs to 10 residues. Between the trimmed V and J ends, which lost 10 bases and 4 bases, there was a span of 7 bases. The CDR3 sequence: CATGGTEAFF. CDR3 sequence (DNA): TGTGCCACCGGTGGCACTGAAGCTTTCTTT.

The rearrangement joins TRBV2 to TRBJ1-6, with no clear D. The V gene's germline CDR1 is SNHLY and CDR2 FYNNEI. Deletions cut 3 bases from V and 7 bases from J, with 4 bases between. The CDR3 consists of 12 residues. The CDR3 loop is CASSDQNSPLHF. DNA of the CDR3: TGTGCCAGCAGTGATCAAAATTCACCCCTCCACTTT.

J is TRBJ2-3 and V is TRBV11-3; D remains ambiguous. From germline, CDR1 is SGHNT and CDR2 YENEEA. Trimming cost V 3 bases and J 2 bases, with 0 bases left between them. This CDR3 region has 11 residues. CDR3 residues: CASSFTDTQYF. The CDR3 DNA follows: TGTGCCAGCAGCTTCACAGATACGCAGTATTTT.

The chain combines TRBV19 with TRBJ1-2; no firm D call. V lost 1 base, J lost 3 bases, and 12 bases lay in between. This CDR3 region has 15 residues. Germline loops: CDR1 LNHDA, CDR2 SQIVND (reference sequence). The CDR3 is CASSIGVGSYYGYTF. The CDR3 DNA follows: TGTGCCAGTAGTATAGGGGTTGGTTCCTACTATGGCTACACCTTC. The whole variable domain, remainder taken from reference TRBV19 and TRBJ1-2, is DGGITQSPKYLFRKEGQNVTLSCEQNLNHDAMYWYRQDPGQGLRLIYYSQIVNDFQKGDIAEGYSVSREKKESFPLTVTSAQKNPTAFYLCASSIGVGSYYGYTFGSGTRLTVV.

CDR3 region: CASSLQSTDTQYF. For the CDR3, the DNA is TGCGCCAGCAGCTTGCAAAGCACAGATACGCAGTATTTT. V gene TRBV5-1 combines with J gene TRBJ2-3; D is uncertain. V was trimmed by 1 base and J by 0 bases, leaving 3 bases between them. Germline-derived CDR1 and CDR2 are SGHRS and YFSETQ. The CDR3 runs to 13 residues.

This clone was seen only once. The rearrangement uses TRBV27 and TRBJ1-4; D is ambiguous. V lost 2 bases, J lost 5 bases, and 6 bases lay in between. From germline, CDR1 is MNHEY and CDR2 SMNVEV (reference sequence). This CDR3 has 13 residues. This CDR3 is CASSLRQNEKLFF. CDR3 nucleotide sequence: TGTGCCAGCAGTTTAAGGCAAAATGAAAAACTGTTTTTT.

The chain uses TRBV21-1 and TRBJ1-1. TRBV21-1 is a recognized pseudogene. The CDR3 is made up of 16 amino acids. CDR3 amino acids: CASLNWRVSNATEAFF. The CDR3 nucleotides are TGTGCCAGCCTCAATTGGAGGGTATCGAACGCGACTGAAGCTTTCTTT.

The chain employs TRBV12-5 and TRBJ2-7; D not resolved. Germline V gives CDR1 LGHNT, CDR2 FRNRAP. Trimming removed 3 bases at V and 4 bases at J, with 4 bases between. CDR3 size: 11 residues. The CDR3 coding sequence is TGTGCTAGTGGTTTTTTTTACGAGCAGTACTTC. This gives the protein CASGFFYEQYF. The full variable domain, rest sourced from reference TRBV12-5 and TRBJ2-7, is DARVTQTPRHKVTEMGQEVTMRCQPILGHNTVFWYRQTMMQGLELLAYFRNRAPLDDSGMPKDRFSAEMPDATLATLKIQPSEPRDSAVYFCASGFFYEQYFGPGTRLTVT.

As DNA, the CDR3 is TGTGCCAGCAGTCTGGGACACTGGAACTATGGCTACACCTTC. Protein sequence: CASSLGHWNYGYTF. This sequence joins TRBV28 and TRBJ1-2; maybe TRBD1 (6 bases). Trimming shortened V by 5 bases and J by 2 bases, and 12 bases separated the two germline ends. Germline lookup yields CDR1 MDHEN and CDR2 SYDVKM. The CDR3 covers 14 residues.

The chain is built from TRBV19 and TRBJ2-7; 9 bases agree with TRBD1. The CDR3 has 16 amino acids. Germline-derived CDR1 and CDR2 are LNHDA and SQIVND (reference sequence). V was clipped by 3 bases and J by 5 bases; unmatched bases: 11. DNA of the CDR3: TGTGCCAGTAGTATTCTCCCGGGACAGGGAACCCACGAGCAGTACTTC. Translation gives CASSILPGQGTHEQYF.

This chain links TRBV7-2 with TRBJ2-7; no firm D call. Germline-derived CDR1 and CDR2 are SGHTA and FQGNSA. The CDR3 length is 13 residues. The ends were cut back, 4 bases at V and 4 bases at J, with 11 bases in the middle. CDR3 residues: CASSSRMAYEQYF. Written as DNA, the CDR3 is TGTGCCAGCAGCTCCAGGATGGCGTACGAGCAGTACTTC.